The 13 T cell receptor beta chains presented below share a single source sample, sequenced in a study of neoadjuvant anti-PD-1 for oral cavity cancer. This table comes from immunoSEQ multiplex PCR, and its TCRdb copy is limited to in-frame clones, with some not included. Among more than 13,000 clones listed, approximately 63% were seen once. The sample here was PBMCs, taken before nivolumab (anti-PD-1) treatment. These receptors were obtained from a person between 40 and 80 years old with oral cavity squamous cell carcinoma.

This chain connects TRBV6-1 to TRBJ2-3, with 8 nucleotides matching TRBD1. There are 14 residues in the CDR3. The germline CDR1 and CDR2 sequences are MNHNS and SASEGT. The ends lost 7 bases at V and 4 bases at J; junction bases unmatched: 7. The CDR3 here is CASMRTGNADTQYF. CDR3 sequence (DNA): TGTGCCAGCATGCGGACAGGGAACGCAGATACGCAGTATTTT.

This clone has a handful of counts. The chain combines TRBV25-1 with TRBJ1-1, with D uncertain. This CDR3 has 15 residues. Germline values: CDR1 MGHDK, CDR2 SYGVNS. Trimming pared 3 bases from V and 0 bases from J, leaving 11 bases between. In nucleotides, the CDR3 is TGTGCCAGCAGTGATCGGAGCCACATGAACACTGAAGCTTTCTTT. Protein sequence: CASSDRSHMNTEAFF.

The V call is TRBV7-2, the J call TRBJ2-4; a possible D gene is TRBD2 (6 bases). CDR3 size: 17 residues. Germline CDR1 SGHTA, CDR2 FQGNSA. V lost 6 bases and J lost 3, with 21 bases in between. The CDR3 loop reads CASSGKAISGSKNIQYF. The CDR3 DNA sequence: TGTGCCAGCAGTGGTAAAGCGATCTCCGGGAGCAAAAACATTCAGTACTTC.

The chain's CDR3 is CASSFLTGGKDGYTF. Here the CDR3 DNA reads TGTGCCAGCAGCTTTCTTACAGGGGGAAAGGATGGCTACACCTTC. This chain links TRBV7-2 with TRBJ1-2, with 8 bases aligning to TRBD1. CDR1 is SGHTA, CDR2 FQGNSA, per germline. CDR3 size: 15 residues. With 3 bases clipped from V and 6 bases from J, the junction kept 9 bases outside the gene matches.

The rearrangement uses TRBV6-1 and TRBJ2-3, with 11 positions matching TRBD2. The CDR3 totals 14 residues. V gave up 6 bases and J gave up 5 bases; unmatched junction bases: 4. Germline CDR1 and CDR2: MNHNS and SASEGT. The CDR3 DNA is TGTGCCAGCAGACTAGCGGGAGCTTTAGATACGCAGTATTTT. Its translation: CASRLAGALDTQYF.

The chain has TRBV7-8 and TRBJ2-4; D is possibly TRBD1 (5 bases). The length of the CDR3 is 16 residues. Germline lookup yields CDR1 SGHVS and CDR2 FQNEAQ. V dropped 0 bases and J dropped 0 bases, with 9 bases sitting between them. CDR3 sequence: CASSLAGVEAKNIQYF. Here the CDR3 DNA reads TGTGCCAGCAGCTTAGCAGGGGTGGAAGCCAAAAACATTCAGTACTTC.

The chain recombines TRBV7-2 with TRBJ2-7; D perhaps matches TRBD2 (5 bases). The CDR3 runs to 15 residues. Trimming shortened V by 0 bases and J by 3 bases, and 12 bases separated the two germline ends. The germline V gene encodes CDR1 SGHTA and CDR2 FQGNSA. For the CDR3, the DNA is TGTGCCAGCAGCTTAGCGCGCGAGCGGATCTACGAGCAGTACTTC. Translation: CASSLARERIYEQYF.

The chain couples TRBV10-2 to TRBJ2-7; TRBD1 agrees at 12 bases. CDR3 size: 14 residues. V lost 4 bases to trimming and J lost 7 bases; unmatched junction nucleotides: 5. The germline gives CDR1 WSHSY, CDR2 SAAADI. The CDR3 is CASSGGQGAREQYF. In nucleotides, the CDR3 is TGCGCCAGCAGTGGGGGACAGGGGGCGAGGGAGCAGTACTTC.

The CDR3 sequence: CASRPPDYNSPLHF. CDR3 bases: TGTGCCAGCAGACCACCTGACTATAATTCACCCCTCCACTTT. The J gene is TRBJ1-6, the V gene TRBV2; D gene ambiguous. V shed 6 bases and J shed 3 bases, with 9 bases lying between them. The CDR3 totals 14 residues. The germline gives CDR1 SNHLY, CDR2 FYNNEI.

The genes are TRBV28 and TRBJ1-1, with a tentative D call TRBD1 (6 bases). The germline gives CDR1 MDHEN, CDR2 SYDVKM. The V and J ends lost 4 bases and 5 bases respectively, with 17 bases between them. The CDR3 sequence is 15 residues long. This chain's CDR3 is CASSSLGAARTEAFF. CDR3 in DNA: TGTGCCAGCAGTTCCCTGGGGGCAGCGAGGACTGAAGCTTTCTTT.

The chain uses TRBV9 and TRBJ1-4; the D is unclear. Deletions cut 2 bases from V and 3 bases from J, with 14 bases between. CDR1 and CDR2 from the germline V gene are SGDLS and YYNGEE. This CDR3 spans 16 amino acids. CDR3 in DNA: TGTGCCAGCAGCGTCGGCGGAGGGCCGTCTAATGAAAAACTGTTTTTT. Protein product: CASSVGGGPSNEKLFF. Full variable domain (remainder filled in from reference TRBV9 and TRBJ1-4): DSGVTQTPKHLITATGQRVTLRCSPRSGDLSVYWYQQSLDQGLQFLIQYYNGEERAKGNILERFSAQQFPDLHSELNLSSLELGDSALYFCASSVGGGPSNEKLFFGSGTQLSVL.

This chain uses TRBV19 with TRBJ2-6; D is perhaps TRBD1 (6 bases). Germline V gene sequence: CDR1 LNHDA, CDR2 SQIVND (reference sequence). V was shortened by 7 bases and J by 4 bases, with 11 bases between the two germline ends. There are 14 residues in the CDR3. CDR3 residues: CASKGGTGANVLTF. CDR3 DNA: TGTGCCAGTAAAGGGGGAACAGGGGCCAACGTCCTGACTTTC.

The rearrangement joins TRBV29-1 to TRBJ2-7, with D perhaps TRBD1 (7 bases). V lost 3 bases to trimming and J lost 1 base, with 16 bases between them. The CDR3 is made up of 15 amino acids. Germline CDR1 is SQVTM and CDR2 is ANQGSEA. CDR3: CSVEGRPGGSYEQYF. The CDR3 coding sequence is TGCAGCGTTGAGGGTCGGCCAGGGGGGTCCTACGAGCAGTACTTC.